The 22 T cell receptor beta chains given below trace back to one sample, sequenced in a study of cytomegalovirus exposure and HLA in healthy donors. The PCR ran on 60 Vbeta and 13 Jbeta primers. Some clones are missing from TCRdb's copy, which holds only in-frame ones; the method was immunoSEQ multiplex PCR. The sample includes some 160,000 clones, under 85% seen only once; the top ten take about 4.9%. The material sequenced was PBMCs. The receptors shown here come from a woman between 18 and 29 years old in good health and CMV-seropositive.

This chain connects TRBV5-1 to TRBJ2-7, with D perhaps matching TRBD1 (6 bases). The V end was cut by 5 bases, the J end by 0 bases, with 12 bases between. Per germline, CDR1 SGHRS and CDR2 YFSETQ. The CDR3 has 14 residues. The CDR3 protein is CASRTGTNSYEQYF. DNA of the CDR3: TGCGCCAGCAGGACCGGGACAAACTCCTACGAGCAGTACTTC.

The gene calls are TRBV2 and TRBJ2-2, with 7 bases fitting TRBD1. The CDR3 loop spans 15 amino acids. Per germline, CDR1 SNHLY and CDR2 FYNNEI. V was clipped by 5 bases and J by 3 bases; unmatched bases: 6. The CDR3, as DNA: TGTGCCAGCAGTAGACAGGGTGGGGACACCGGGGAGCTGTTTTTT. This translates into CASSRQGGDTGELFF.

The chain couples TRBV6-5 to TRBJ1-5; D ambiguous. The CDR3 contains 15 residues. Germline loops: CDR1 MNHEY, CDR2 SVGAGI. Trimming removed 11 bases from V and 6 bases from J, with 23 bases in between. As DNA, the CDR3 is TGTGCCTCGCGAGAGGGAGGCTCTGAAAGTCAGCCCCAGCATTTT. Residues: CASREGGSESQPQHF.

The rearrangement links TRBV30 to TRBJ1-6; TRBD1 matches at 9 bases. Unmatched junction bases numbered 9, after V lost 5 bases and J lost 4 bases. Germline V gene sequence: CDR1 GTSNPN, CDR2 SVGIG (reference sequence). The CDR3 spans 16 residues. CDR3 nucleotides: TGTGCCTGGCGCCAGGACAGGGGAAGTTATAATTCACCCCTCCACTTT. Protein: CAWRQDRGSYNSPLHF.

This clone has only a few counts. The J gene is TRBJ1-2, the V gene TRBV4-1; 10 bases are a match to TRBD1. Trimming removed 1 base from V and 8 bases from J; junction bases left unmatched: 7. The CDR3 loop spans 15 amino acids. CDR1 and CDR2 (germline): MGHRA, YSYEKL. CDR3 residues: CASSQGPTGGRGYTF. CDR3 sequence (DNA): TGCGCCAGCAGCCAAGGACCGACAGGGGGCCGAGGCTACACCTTC.

J is TRBJ1-3 and V is TRBV5-3; 9 bases fit TRBD1. TRBV5-3 is annotated as an ORF whose role is uncertain. Trimming removed 0 bases from V and 2 bases from J; junction bases left unmatched: 0. CDR3 length: 15 residues. As DNA, the CDR3 is TGTGCCAGAAGCTTGGGACAGGGGGCTGGAAACACCATATATTTT. It encodes CARSLGQGAGNTIYF.

This chain joins TRBV7-2 and TRBJ1-4; a weak D match, TRBD1 (5 bases). In germline, CDR1 is SGHTA, CDR2 FQGNSA. Trimming cost V 2 bases and J 8 bases, with 24 bases left between them. CDR3 length equals 18 residues. The DNA of the CDR3 is TGTGCCAGCAGCTTAAGCTGGGGAGGGCCCATCGGGGGAGAAAAACTGTTTTTT. It encodes CASSLSWGGPIGGEKLFF.

This clone has only one observation. The chain has TRBV11-3 and TRBJ2-2, with D maybe TRBD2 (7 bases). The CDR3 has 16 amino acids. Germline V gene sequence: CDR1 SGHNT, CDR2 YENEEA. The V end was cut by 5 bases, the J end by 7 bases, with 20 bases between. CDR3 sequence reads: CASSPAGRGASGELFF. Written as DNA, the CDR3 is TGTGCCAGCAGCCCAGCAGGGAGGGGGGCTAGCGGGGAGCTGTTTTTT.

A remark on this clone: Additional DNA sequences in this sample encode the identical CDR3. The V gene is TRBV9, the J gene TRBJ2-7, with D possibly TRBD2 on 7 matching bases. The germline CDR1 and CDR2 sequences are SGDLS and YYNGEE. The CDR3 covers 16 residues. Trimming took off 4 bases at V and 4 bases at J, with 21 bases between the two ends. CDR3 coding DNA: TGTGCCAGCAGCTTGGGGGGGCAGCTAAGCTCTTACGAGCAGTACTTC. Translating it yields CASSLGGQLSSYEQYF.

The table lists this clone with a count of one. The rearrangement links TRBV5-1 to TRBJ2-5, with 10 bases that match TRBD2. The CDR3 extends over 14 amino acids. CDR1 and CDR2 (germline): SGHRS, YFSETQ. Trimming at V came to 4 bases and at J to 4 bases, leaving 4 bases not matched to a gene. The CDR3 reads CASSPGTSVETQYF. As DNA, the CDR3 is TGCGCCAGCAGCCCCGGGACTAGCGTAGAGACCCAGTACTTC.

The chain couples TRBV6-5 to TRBJ1-2; D is uncertain. CDR1 is MNHEY, CDR2 SVGAGI, per germline. Trimming left V 2 bases short and J 11 bases short, with 18 bases between. There are 14 residues in the CDR3. CDR3 region: CASSYGSTELEYTF. DNA of the CDR3: TGTGCCAGCAGTTACGGGTCGACCGAGTTGGAGTACACCTTC.

The chain joins TRBV9 to TRBJ1-3, with D possibly being TRBD1 (6 bases). The ends were cut back, 3 bases at V and 0 bases at J, with 13 bases in the middle. The CDR3 has 16 residues. Germline CDR1 reads SGDLS; CDR2 reads YYNGEE. The CDR3 region has the DNA TGTGCCAGCAGCGCACAGGGACCGAGCTCTGGAAACACCATATATTTT. Amino acid sequence: CASSAQGPSSGNTIYF.

This clone was observed a few times. This rearrangement joins TRBV7-2 to TRBJ2-3, with TRBD2 identical over 11 bases. V lost 5 bases to trimming and J lost 0 bases; unmatched junction nucleotides: 7. CDR1 and CDR2 from the germline V gene are SGHTA and FQGNSA. CDR3 length equals 17 residues. The CDR3 is CASSEQLAGGSTDTQYF. CDR3 coding DNA: TGTGCCAGCAGCGAGCAGCTAGCGGGGGGCAGCACAGATACGCAGTATTTT.

This clone turned up a few times. The chain carries TRBV6-5 and TRBJ1-4, with a possible D match to TRBD1 (5 bases). Trimming took 2 bases from V and 2 from J, leaving 9 bases between them. The CDR3 sequence is 15 residues long. CDR1 is MNHEY, CDR2 SVGAGI, per germline. As DNA, the CDR3 is TGTGCCAGCAGTTACATGGGGCTGACTAATGAAAAACTGTTTTTT. It specifies CASSYMGLTNEKLFF.

CDR3 region: CASSQDRSGAYEQYF. CDR3 nucleotide sequence: TGCGCCAGCAGCCAAGATAGATCAGGGGCCTACGAGCAGTACTTC. The chain employs TRBV4-3 and TRBJ2-5; weak D call: TRBD1 (6 bases). The J call may be wrong; the DNA end is better matched by TRBJ2-7. Germline assignment: CDR1 LGHNA and CDR2 YSLEER. The length of the CDR3 is 15 residues.

The rearrangement links TRBV28 to TRBJ1-1; D perhaps matches TRBD1 (6 bases). The V and J ends lost 6 bases and 5 bases respectively, with 13 bases between them. The germline V gene encodes CDR1 MDHEN and CDR2 SYDVKM. There are 13 residues in the CDR3. The CDR3 DNA is TGTGCCAGCAGGGGGACATTGATGACTGAAGCTTTCTTT. It is translated as CASRGTLMTEAFF.

Turning to this clone: A read error may produce the germline difference seen at one junction end. This sequence joins TRBV7-7 and TRBJ2-5; TRBD2 matches at 11 bases. Germline V lookup: CDR1 SSHAT, CDR2 FNYEAQ (reference sequence). The CDR3 consists of 14 residues. The CDR3 region is CASSLTSGKETQYF. The CDR3 bases are TGTGCTAGCAGCTTGACTAGCGGGAAAGAGACCCAGTACTTC.

The chain is built from TRBV5-4 and TRBJ2-7, with a possible D match to TRBD2 (5 bases). The CDR3 sequence is 15 residues long. Germline V gene lookup returns CDR1 SGHNT and CDR2 YYREEE (reference sequence). Trimming removed 3 bases at V and 0 bases at J, with 13 bases between. The CDR3 reads CASSSQHGSSYEQYF. CDR3 bases: TGTGCCAGCAGCTCCCAACATGGGAGCTCCTACGAGCAGTACTTC. The variable domain in full, completed from reference TRBV5-4 and TRBJ2-7, reads ETGVTQSPTHLIKTRGQQVTLRCSSQSGHNTVSWYQQALGQGPQFIFQYYREEENGRGNFPPRFSGLQFPNYSSELNVNALELDDSALYLCASSSQHGSSYEQYFGPGTRLTVT.

Remarks on this clone: The identical CDR3 is also encoded by other nucleotide sequences in the sample. The chain recombines TRBV6-1 with TRBJ1-2, with D unresolved. The V end was cut by 7 bases, the J end by 6 bases, with 15 bases between. Per the germline V gene, CDR1 is MNHNS and CDR2 is SASEGT. This CDR3 is 13 amino acids long. Here the CDR3 reads CASTAPGRDGYTF. The CDR3, as DNA: TGTGCCAGCACTGCCCCCGGCCGGGATGGCTACACCTTC.

This chain links TRBV4-2 with TRBJ2-3; weak D call: TRBD2 (5 bases). There are 15 residues in the CDR3. Trimming took 1 base from V and 3 from J, leaving 11 bases between them. CDR1 and CDR2 (germline): LGHNA, YNFKEQ. CDR3: CASSQGLQTTDTQYF. The CDR3 DNA follows: TGTGCCAGCAGCCAAGGACTACAGACAACAGATACGCAGTATTTT.

This chain joins TRBV5-1 and TRBJ2-1; D remains unclear. Trimming removed 2 bases from V and 5 bases from J, with 14 bases in between. Per the germline V gene, CDR1 is SGHRS and CDR2 is YFSETQ. The CDR3 has 15 residues. CDR3 residues: CASSFRKPENNEQFF. CDR3 nucleotides: TGCGCCAGCAGCTTTAGAAAGCCGGAGAACAATGAGCAGTTCTTC.

Details on this clone: An end of the junction does not agree with germline; a read error may underlie this. The V call is TRBV7-9, the J call TRBJ2-5, with D possibly being TRBD2 (5 bases). This CDR3 has 12 amino acids. Per the germline V gene, CDR1 is SEHNR and CDR2 is FQNEAQ (reference sequence). The CDR3 is CSSSPRGETQYF. CDR3 coding DNA: TGTTCCAGCAGCCCGCGCGGGGAGACCCAGTACTTC.